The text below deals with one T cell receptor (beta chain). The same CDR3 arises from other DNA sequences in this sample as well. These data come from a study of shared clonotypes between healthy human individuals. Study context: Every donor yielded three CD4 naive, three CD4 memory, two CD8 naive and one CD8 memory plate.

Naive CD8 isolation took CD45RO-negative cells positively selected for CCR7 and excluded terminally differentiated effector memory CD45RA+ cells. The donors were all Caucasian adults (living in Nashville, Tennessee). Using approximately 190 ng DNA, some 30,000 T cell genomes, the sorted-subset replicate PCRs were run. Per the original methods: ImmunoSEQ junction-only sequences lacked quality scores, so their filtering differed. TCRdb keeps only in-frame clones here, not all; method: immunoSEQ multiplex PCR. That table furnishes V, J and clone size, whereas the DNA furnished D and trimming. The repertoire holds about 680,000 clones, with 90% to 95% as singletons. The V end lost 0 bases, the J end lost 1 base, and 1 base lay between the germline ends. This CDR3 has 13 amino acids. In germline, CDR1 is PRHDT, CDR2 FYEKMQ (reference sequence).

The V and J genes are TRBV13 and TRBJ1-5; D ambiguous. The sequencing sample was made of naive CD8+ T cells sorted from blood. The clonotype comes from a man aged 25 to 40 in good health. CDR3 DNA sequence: TGTGCCAGCAGCTTAGGCAGCAATCAGCCCCAGCATTTT. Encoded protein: CASSLGSNQPQHF.